These T cell receptor beta chains were read from a single sample in a study of blood T cells in healthy people across ages. TCRdb used MiXCR to reprocess the 5' RACE reads, holding one entry per CDR3 protein. The table lists 1.4 million to 1.5 million distinct CDR3 sequences, approximately 42% of them singletons, with roughly 7.7% in the top ten. Source material: blood. These receptors all come from a woman between 18 and 29 years old in good health. CDR3s include the opening cysteine and the closing phenylalanine or tryptophan. A D gene is named only where the DNA matches it firmly. Some rows mark clone size as missing; the rest say once, few, many or name a class of expanded clone.

D	size	J	V	CDR3	DNA
TRBD2	once	TRBJ2-3	TRBV20-1	CSAYVGGGTDTQYF	TGCAGTGCTTATGTCGGGGGGGGCACAGATACGCAGTATTTT
.	many	TRBJ2-5	TRBV4-1	CASSQDLGAFGTQYF	TGCGCCAGCAGCCAAGATCTGGGGGCCTTCGGGACCCAGTACTTC
TRBD1	few	TRBJ1-5	TRBV27	CASSLSQVGAGGGNQPQHF	TGTGCCAGCAGTTTATCGCAGGTAGGGGCAGGGGGTGGCAATCAGCCCCAGCATTTT
TRBD2	.	TRBJ2-2	TRBV4-1	CASSQDLGSGRTGELFF	TGCGCCAGCAGCCAAGATCTAGGGAGCGGGAGGACCGGGGAGCTGTTTTTT
TRBD2	.	TRBJ2-5	TRBV29-1	CSVRRGSGGQETQYF	TGCAGCGTTCGAAGGGGTAGCGGGGGACAAGAGACCCAGTACTTC
.	.	TRBJ2-7	TRBV12-3/TRBV12-4	CASSFGFRAHEQYF	TGTGCCAGCAGTTTTGGATTCAGGGCGCACGAGCAGTACTTC
TRBD1	few	TRBJ2-5	TRBV4-1	CASSQDPTGTGKETQYF	TGCGCCAGCAGCCAAGACCCTACTGGGACAGGGAAGGAGACCCAGTACTTC
.	.	TRBJ1-2	TRBV6-1	CASSVEGSYGYTF	TGTGCCAGCAGTGTGGAGGGTTCCTATGGCTACACCTTC
.	few	TRBJ2-4	TRBV12-3/TRBV12-4	CASSLTGGSKNIKYF	TGTGCCAGCAGCCTAACTGGAGGGTCCAAAAACATTAAGTACTTC
.	.	TRBJ2-7	TRBV21-1	CASSKGARLADVYEQYF	TGTGCCAGCAGCAAAGGGGCTAGACTAGCTGACGTCTACGAGCAGTACTTC
TRBD1	few	TRBJ1-2	TRBV20-1	CSAGTSGQGYGYTF	TGCAGTGCTGGAACGTCGGGACAGGGTTATGGCTACACTTTC
.	.	TRBJ2-7	TRBV6-5	CASTASGLREQYF	TGTGCCAGCACCGCATCAGGGTTGAGGGAGCAGTACTTC
.	few	TRBJ1-2	TRBV6-1	CASSLLDMGAGYTF	TGTGCCAGCAGCCTCTTAGACATGGGTGCCGGCTACACCTTC
TRBD2	.	TRBJ2-7	TRBV6-2/TRBV6-3	CASKLAATDEQYF	TGTGCCAGCAAACTAGCGGCAACCGACGAGCAGTACTTC
.	.	TRBJ2-7	TRBV11-1	CASSLLGGQGRLSYEQYF	TGTGCCAGCAGCCTACTTGGGGGCCAGGGACGACTCTCCTACGAGCAGTACTTC
.	.	TRBJ2-7	TRBV14	CASSQETGDTYEQYF	TGTGCCAGCAGCCAAGAGACAGGTGATACCTACGAGCAGTACTTC